The clone carrying this TCR beta chain occurred once. Some clones are missing from TCRdb's copy, which holds only in-frame ones; the method was immunoSEQ multiplex PCR. The table lists 100,000 to 150,000 clones, nearly 90% of them singletons. Seattle's enrolled individuals joined amid active infection and were then monitored longitudinally. V lost 4 bases to trimming and J lost 2 bases; unmatched junction nucleotides: 2. This CDR3 spans 15 amino acids. Germline V CDR1 and CDR2: MDHEN, SYDVKM. The sample is drawn from a study of blood T cell repertoires in COVID-19. Study context: Samples representing acute and convalescent COVID-19 were sourced from the United States, Italy and Spain.

Sequencing used peripheral blood. This TCR was recovered from a woman aged 60-75 years with COVID-19, enrolled during active disease. The J gene is TRBJ2-3, the V gene TRBV28, with TRBD2 matching 11 bases. The CDR3 protein is CASSSSGGFTDTQYF. CDR3 bases: TGTGCCAGCAGTTCTAGCGGGGGGTTCACAGATACGCAGTATTTT.